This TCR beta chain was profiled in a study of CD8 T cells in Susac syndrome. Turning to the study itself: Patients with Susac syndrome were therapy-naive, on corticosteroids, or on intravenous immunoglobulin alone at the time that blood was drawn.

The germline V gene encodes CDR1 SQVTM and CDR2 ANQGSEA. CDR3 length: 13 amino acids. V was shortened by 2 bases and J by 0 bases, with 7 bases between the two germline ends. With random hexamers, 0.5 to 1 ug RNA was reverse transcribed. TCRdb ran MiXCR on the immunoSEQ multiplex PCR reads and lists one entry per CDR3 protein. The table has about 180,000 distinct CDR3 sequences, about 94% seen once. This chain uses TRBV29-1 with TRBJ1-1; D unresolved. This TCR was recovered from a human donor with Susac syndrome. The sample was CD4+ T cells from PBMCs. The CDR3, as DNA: TGCAGCGTTGAAAGGCAGCTGAACACTGAAGCTTTCTTT. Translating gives CSVERQLNTEAFF.